The text below deals with one T cell receptor beta chain. Its antigen is currently unknown. Naive CD8 cells comprised CD45RO-negative, CCR7-positively selected cells, excluding terminally differentiated effector memory CD45RA+ cells. The data were taken from a study of shared clonotypes between healthy human individuals. V gave up 5 bases and J gave up 6 bases; unmatched junction bases: 7. The CDR3 is made up of 15 amino acids. CDR1 is SGHRS, CDR2 YFSETQ, per germline. An assay was performed, and its level was deep. Sequencing was performed with immunoSEQ multiplex PCR; in TCRdb, only in-frame clones are kept and a portion is missing. The sample comprises some 2 million clones, roughly 94% of which are singletons, and roughly 1% rests with the top ten. Findings of the study overall: Measured sharing among donors was expected to vary with sequencing depth. Rarefaction analysis demonstrated incomplete sorted-subset sequencing notwithstanding large depth. Compared with clonotypes that all four donors shared, non-shared clonotypes had lower generation probabilities.

The sequenced sample was naive CD8+ T cells sorted from blood. The TCR sequence derives from a man younger than 35 in good health. The V call is TRBV5-1, the J call TRBJ2-1, with 11 bases aligning to TRBD2. The CDR3 spells CASSLAGGPVNEQFF. CDR3 coding DNA: TGCGCCAGCAGTTTAGCGGGAGGGCCGGTCAATGAGCAGTTCTTC.